The T cell receptor beta chain described here comes from a study of blood T cell repertoires in COVID-19. In the study overall: Donors in the United States, Italy and Spain gave samples during acute or convalescent COVID-19. The analysed material was cDNA or gDNA that came from T cells, B-cell-depleted T cells, or PBMCs.

Study processing details: Amplifying reference gene primers gave estimates of nucleated cell counts. Profiled with immunoSEQ multiplex PCR; TCRdb holds only in-frame clones, not every one. The DNA was the basis for D and trimming; V, J and clone size are from that table. The table has 80,000 or so clones, around 85% seen once. The CDR3 consists of 15 residues. Germline V CDR1 and CDR2: LGHDT, YNNKEL (reference sequence). V lost 0 bases and J lost 6, with 15 bases in between. Sequenced sample: peripheral blood. The chain couples TRBV3-1 (or the pseudogene TRBV3-2) to TRBJ2-7; a possible D gene is TRBD2 (6 bases). The clonotype was recovered from a man aged 45-60 years with COVID-19, enrolled during active disease. CDR3 residues: CASSQDFGGSGEQYF. CDR3 coding DNA: TGTGCCAGCAGCCAAGATTTTGGGGGGAGCGGCGAGCAGTACTTC.